One and the same sample provided the 4 T cell receptor beta chains below, sequenced in a study of blood T cells in healthy people across ages. Using a J-beta primer mix together with a sample-barcoded 5' primer, a second PCR was run for roughly 6 to 12 cycles. Using its own MiXCR run on the 5' RACE reads, TCRdb lists one record per CDR3 protein. Among hundreds of thousands of distinct CDR3 sequences listed, roughly 50% were seen once. Sequenced: blood. The receptors come from a man aged 25 to 45 in good health.

This clonotype was seen more than once but under ten times. The V and J genes are TRBV7-3 and TRBJ2-7, with a weak D call TRBD1 (6 bases). In germline, CDR1 is SGHTA, CDR2 FQGTGA. This CDR3 has 14 residues. The germline V and J ends were trimmed by 5 bases and 2 bases, with 13 bases remaining between them. CDR3 sequence (DNA): TGTGCCAGCAGCCCCCAAGGGGGACCCTACGAGCAGTACTTC. It yields the protein CASSPQGGPYEQYF.

V gene TRBV20-1 combines with J gene TRBJ2-1; D is ambiguous. V was cut by 2 bases and J by 7 bases, with 9 bases left in between. The V gene's germline CDR1 is DFQATT and CDR2 SNEGSKA (reference sequence). The CDR3 runs to 12 residues. The CDR3 spells CSARMLANEQFF. CDR3 DNA sequence: TGCAGTGCTAGAATGTTGGCGAATGAGCAGTTCTTC.

The V call is TRBV9, the J call TRBJ1-2; TRBD1 aligns across 7 bases. This CDR3 is 16 amino acids long. Germline V CDR1 and CDR2: SGDLS, YYNGEE. Trimming cost V 4 bases and J 0 bases; bases outside gene matches: 9. In DNA, the CDR3 is TGTGCCAGCAGCATGCCCCTACAGGGGCCTAACTATGGCTACACCTTC. Amino acid sequence: CASSMPLQGPNYGYTF.

The chain carries TRBV12-3 or TRBV12-4 and TRBJ2-1; 8 nucleotides align to TRBD1. This CDR3 is built from 14 residues. The ends lost 11 bases at V and 9 bases at J; junction bases unmatched: 15. CDR3 nucleotide sequence: TGTGCCTCCCAGGGGGCAGGGATTTGGAGTGAGCAGTTCTTC. It specifies CASQGAGIWSEQFF.